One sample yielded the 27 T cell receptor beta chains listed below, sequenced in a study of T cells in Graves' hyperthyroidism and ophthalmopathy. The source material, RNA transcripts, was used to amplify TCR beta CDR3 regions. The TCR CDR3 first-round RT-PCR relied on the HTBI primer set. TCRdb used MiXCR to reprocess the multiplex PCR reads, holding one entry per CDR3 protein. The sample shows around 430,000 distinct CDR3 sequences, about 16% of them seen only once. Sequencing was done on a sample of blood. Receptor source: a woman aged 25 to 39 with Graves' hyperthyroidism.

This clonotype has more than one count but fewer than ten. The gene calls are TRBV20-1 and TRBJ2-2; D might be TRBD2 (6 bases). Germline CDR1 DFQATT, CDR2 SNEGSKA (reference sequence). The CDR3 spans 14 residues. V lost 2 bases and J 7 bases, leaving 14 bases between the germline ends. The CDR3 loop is CSARQRELGGELFF. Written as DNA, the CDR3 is TGCAGTGCTAGACAACGGGAGCTTGGCGGGGAGCTGTTTTTT.

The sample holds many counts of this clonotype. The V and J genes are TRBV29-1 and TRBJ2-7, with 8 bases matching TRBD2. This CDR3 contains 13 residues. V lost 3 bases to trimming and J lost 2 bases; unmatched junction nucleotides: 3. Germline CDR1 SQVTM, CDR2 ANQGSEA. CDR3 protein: CSVETSVPYEQYF. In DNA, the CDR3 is TGCAGCGTTGAGACTAGCGTACCCTACGAGCAGTACTTC.

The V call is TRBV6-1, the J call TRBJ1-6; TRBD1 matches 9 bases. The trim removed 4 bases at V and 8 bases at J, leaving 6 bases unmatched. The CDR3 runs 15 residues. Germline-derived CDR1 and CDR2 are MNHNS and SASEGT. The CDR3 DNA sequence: TGTGCCAGCAGTGTTATGGGACAGGGCGATTCACCCCTCCACTTT. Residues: CASSVMGQGDSPLHF.

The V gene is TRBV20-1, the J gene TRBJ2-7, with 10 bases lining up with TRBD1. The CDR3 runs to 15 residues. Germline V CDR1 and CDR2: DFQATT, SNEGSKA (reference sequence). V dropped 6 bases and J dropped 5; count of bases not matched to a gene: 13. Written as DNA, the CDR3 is TGCAGTGCCCCCTTCGGCGGGACAGGGGTAAACGAGCAGTACTTC. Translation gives CSAPFGGTGVNEQYF.

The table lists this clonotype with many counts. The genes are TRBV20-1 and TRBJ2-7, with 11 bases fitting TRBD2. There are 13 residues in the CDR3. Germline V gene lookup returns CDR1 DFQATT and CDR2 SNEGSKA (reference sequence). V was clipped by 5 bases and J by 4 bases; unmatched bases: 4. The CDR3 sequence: CSASGTSGYEQYF. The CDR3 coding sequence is TGCAGTGCTTCCGGGACTAGCGGTTACGAGCAGTACTTC.

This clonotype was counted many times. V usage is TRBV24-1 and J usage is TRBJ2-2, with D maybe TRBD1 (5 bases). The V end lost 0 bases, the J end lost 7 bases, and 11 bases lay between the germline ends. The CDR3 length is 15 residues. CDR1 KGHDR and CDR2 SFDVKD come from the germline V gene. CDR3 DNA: TGTGCCACCAGTGATTTGGACAGCCCTTTCGGGGAGCTGTTTTTT. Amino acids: CATSDLDSPFGELFF.

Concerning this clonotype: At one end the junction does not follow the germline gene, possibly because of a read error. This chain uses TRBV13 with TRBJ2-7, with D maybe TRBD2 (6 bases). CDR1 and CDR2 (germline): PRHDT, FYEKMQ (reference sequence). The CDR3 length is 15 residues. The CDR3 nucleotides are TGCGCCAGCAGCTTGCAGGCGGGGAGCTCCTACGAGCAGTACTTC. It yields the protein CASSLQAGSSYEQYF.

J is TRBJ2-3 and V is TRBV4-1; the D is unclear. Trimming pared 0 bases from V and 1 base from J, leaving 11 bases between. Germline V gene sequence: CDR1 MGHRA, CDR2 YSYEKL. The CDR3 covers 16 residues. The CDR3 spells CASSQDTAKRTDTQYF. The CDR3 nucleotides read TGCGCCAGCAGCCAAGATACGGCGAAACGCACAGATACGCAGTATTTT.

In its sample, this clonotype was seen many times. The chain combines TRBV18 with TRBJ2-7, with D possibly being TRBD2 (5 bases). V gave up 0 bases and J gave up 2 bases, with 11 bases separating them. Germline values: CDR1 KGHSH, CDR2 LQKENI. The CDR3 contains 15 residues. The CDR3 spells CASSPPTPGAYEQYF. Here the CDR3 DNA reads TGTGCCAGCTCACCACCGACACCCGGGGCCTACGAGCAGTACTTC. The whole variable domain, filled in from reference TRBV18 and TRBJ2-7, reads NAGVMQNPRHLVRRRGQEARLRCSPMKGHSHVYWYRQLPEEGLKFMVYLQKENIIDESGMPKERFSAEFPKEGPSILRIQQVVRGDSAAYFCASSPPTPGAYEQYFGPGTRLTVT.

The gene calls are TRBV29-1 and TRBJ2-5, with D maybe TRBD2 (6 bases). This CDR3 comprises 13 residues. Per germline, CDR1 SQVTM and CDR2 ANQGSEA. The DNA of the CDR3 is TGCAGTGTGCGGGGCGTCCTTGTGGAGACCCAGTACTTC. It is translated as CSVRGVLVETQYF.

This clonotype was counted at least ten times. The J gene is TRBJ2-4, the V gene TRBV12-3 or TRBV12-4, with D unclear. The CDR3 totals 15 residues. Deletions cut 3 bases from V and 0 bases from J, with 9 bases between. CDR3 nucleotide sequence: TGTGCCAGCAGTTTGTCCGTTACAGCCAAAAACATTCAGTACTTC. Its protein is CASSLSVTAKNIQYF.

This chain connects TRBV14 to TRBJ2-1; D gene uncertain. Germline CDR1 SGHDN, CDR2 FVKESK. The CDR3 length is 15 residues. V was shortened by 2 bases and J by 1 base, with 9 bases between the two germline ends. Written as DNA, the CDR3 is TGTGCCAGCAGCCAAAGGCCGGTGTCCTACAATGAGCAGTTCTTC. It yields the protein CASSQRPVSYNEQFF.

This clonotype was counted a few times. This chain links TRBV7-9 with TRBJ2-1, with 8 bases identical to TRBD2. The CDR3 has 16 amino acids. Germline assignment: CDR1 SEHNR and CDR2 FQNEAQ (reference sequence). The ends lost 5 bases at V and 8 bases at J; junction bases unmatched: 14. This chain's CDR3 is CASSLQGPAGVHEQFF. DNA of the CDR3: TGTGCCAGCAGCCTACAGGGACCAGCGGGAGTTCATGAGCAGTTCTTC.

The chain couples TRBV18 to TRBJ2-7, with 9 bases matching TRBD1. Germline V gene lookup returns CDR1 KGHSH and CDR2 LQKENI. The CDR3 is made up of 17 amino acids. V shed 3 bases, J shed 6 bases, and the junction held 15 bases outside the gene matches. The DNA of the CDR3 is TGTGCCAGCTCACCCTTCCCGGGACAGGGAGGGACACCCGAGCAGTACTTC. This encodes CASSPFPGQGGTPEQYF.

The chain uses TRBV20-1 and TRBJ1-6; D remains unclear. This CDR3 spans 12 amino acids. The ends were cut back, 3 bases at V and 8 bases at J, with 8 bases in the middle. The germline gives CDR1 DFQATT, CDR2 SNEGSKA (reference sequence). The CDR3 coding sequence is TGCAGTGCTAGCTCGGGAGATTCACCCCTCCACTTT. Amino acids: CSASSGDSPLHF.

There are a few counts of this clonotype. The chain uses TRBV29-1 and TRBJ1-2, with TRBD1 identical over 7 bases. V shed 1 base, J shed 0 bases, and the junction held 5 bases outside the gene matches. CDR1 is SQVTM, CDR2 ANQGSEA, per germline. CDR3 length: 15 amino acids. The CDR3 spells CSVEGTGLTNYGYTF. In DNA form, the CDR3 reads TGCAGCGTTGAAGGGACAGGCCTTACTAACTATGGCTACACCTTC.

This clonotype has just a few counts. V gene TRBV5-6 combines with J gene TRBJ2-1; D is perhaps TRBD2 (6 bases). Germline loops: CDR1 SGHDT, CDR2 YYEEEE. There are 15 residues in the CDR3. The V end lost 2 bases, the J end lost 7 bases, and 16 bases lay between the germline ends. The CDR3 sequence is CASSLRSGVGNEQFF. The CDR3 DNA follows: TGTGCCAGCAGCTTACGGTCGGGAGTTGGAAATGAGCAGTTCTTC.

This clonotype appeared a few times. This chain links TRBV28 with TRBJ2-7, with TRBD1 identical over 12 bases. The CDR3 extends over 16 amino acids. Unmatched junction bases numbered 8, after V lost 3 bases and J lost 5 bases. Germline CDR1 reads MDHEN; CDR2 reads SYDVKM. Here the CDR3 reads CASSFLPGQGAHEQYF. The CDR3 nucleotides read TGTGCCAGCAGTTTCCTACCGGGACAGGGGGCCCACGAGCAGTACTTC.

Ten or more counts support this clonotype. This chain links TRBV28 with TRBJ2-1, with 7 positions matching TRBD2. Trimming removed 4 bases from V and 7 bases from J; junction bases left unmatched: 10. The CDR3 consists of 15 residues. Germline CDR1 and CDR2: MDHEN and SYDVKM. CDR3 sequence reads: CASSWGGSLVNEQFF. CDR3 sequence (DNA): TGTGCCAGCAGTTGGGGCGGGAGTTTGGTAAATGAGCAGTTCTTC.

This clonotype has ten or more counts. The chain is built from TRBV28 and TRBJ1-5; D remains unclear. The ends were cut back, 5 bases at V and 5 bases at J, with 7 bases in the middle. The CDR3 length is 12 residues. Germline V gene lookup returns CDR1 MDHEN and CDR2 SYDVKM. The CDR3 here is CASSILYQPQHF. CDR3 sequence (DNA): TGTGCCAGCAGTATCCTTTATCAGCCCCAGCATTTT.

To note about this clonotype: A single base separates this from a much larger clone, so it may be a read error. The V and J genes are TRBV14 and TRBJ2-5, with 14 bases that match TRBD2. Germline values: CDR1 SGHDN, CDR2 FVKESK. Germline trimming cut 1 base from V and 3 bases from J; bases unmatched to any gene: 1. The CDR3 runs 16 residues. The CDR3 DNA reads TGTGCCAGCAGCCAAGGACTAGCGGGAGGGAAAGAGACCCAGTACTTC. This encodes CASSQGLAGGKETQYF.

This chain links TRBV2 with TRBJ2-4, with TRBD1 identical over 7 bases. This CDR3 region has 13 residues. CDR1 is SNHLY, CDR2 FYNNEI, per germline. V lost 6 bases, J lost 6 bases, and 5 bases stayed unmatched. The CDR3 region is CASRGDSRNIQYF. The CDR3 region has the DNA TGTGCCAGCAGGGGGGACAGTAGAAACATTCAGTACTTC.

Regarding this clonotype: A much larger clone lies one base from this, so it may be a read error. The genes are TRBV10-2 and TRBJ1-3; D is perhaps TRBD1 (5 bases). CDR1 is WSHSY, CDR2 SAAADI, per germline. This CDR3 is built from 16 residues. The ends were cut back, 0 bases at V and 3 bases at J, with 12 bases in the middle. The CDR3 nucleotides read TGCGCCAGCAGTGAGTCGCACCGGGGCCGTGGAAACACCATATATTTT. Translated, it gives CASSESHRGRGNTIYF.

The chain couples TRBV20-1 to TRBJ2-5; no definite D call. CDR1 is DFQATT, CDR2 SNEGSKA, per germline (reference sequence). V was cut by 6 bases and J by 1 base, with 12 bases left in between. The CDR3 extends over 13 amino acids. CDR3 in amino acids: CSAAPSFQETQYF. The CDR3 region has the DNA TGCAGTGCGGCCCCCTCTTTCCAAGAGACCCAGTACTTC.

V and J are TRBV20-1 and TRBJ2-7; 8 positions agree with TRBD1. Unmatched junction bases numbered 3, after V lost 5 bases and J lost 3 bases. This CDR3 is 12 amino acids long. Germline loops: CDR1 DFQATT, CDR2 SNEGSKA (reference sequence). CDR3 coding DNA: TGCAGTGCTGGACAGGGATACTACGAGCAGTACTTC. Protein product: CSAGQGYYEQYF.

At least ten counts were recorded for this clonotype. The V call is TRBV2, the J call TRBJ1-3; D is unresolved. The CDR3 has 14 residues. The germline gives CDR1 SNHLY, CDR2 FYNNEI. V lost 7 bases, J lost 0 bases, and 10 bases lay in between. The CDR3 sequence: CASNRGSSGNTIYF. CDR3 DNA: TGTGCCAGCAATCGAGGAAGCTCTGGAAACACCATATATTTT.

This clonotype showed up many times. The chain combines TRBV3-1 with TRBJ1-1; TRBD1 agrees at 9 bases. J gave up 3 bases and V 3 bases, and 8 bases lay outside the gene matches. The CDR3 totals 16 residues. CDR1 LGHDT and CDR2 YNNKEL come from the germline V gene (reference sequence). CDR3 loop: CASSHYYRTGDTEAFF. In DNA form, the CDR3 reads TGTGCCAGCAGCCACTACTACCGGACAGGGGACACTGAAGCTTTCTTT.